Listed below are T cell receptor beta chains from one sample, sequenced in a study of T cells in Graves' hyperthyroidism and ophthalmopathy. MiXCR, run by TCRdb on the multiplex PCR reads, gives a single entry per CDR3 protein. The sample gives approximately 590,000 distinct CDR3 sequences, approximately 14% of which show up once; under 8% is in the top ten. The sequenced sample was blood. All receptors derive from a woman younger than 45 with Graves' hyperthyroidism. CDR3s include the opening cysteine and the closing phenylalanine or tryptophan. D genes are given only for firm matches. Expanded clones get a size class; other rows say once, few or many, or leave the size out.

TRBD2	TRBV7-2	many	TRBJ2-1	CASSFFSGGRAHEQFF	TGTGCCAGCAGCTTTTTTTCCGGCGGGAGGGCCCATGAGCAGTTCTTC
TRBD1	TRBV27	many	TRBJ2-7	CASALGQGNYEQYF	TGTGCCAGCGCTCTTGGACAGGGTAACTACGAGCAGTACTTC
-	TRBV6-5	many	TRBJ1-1	CASSYSQSYTEAFF	TGTGCCAGCAGTTACTCGCAAAGTTACACTGAAGCTTTCTTT
-	TRBV6-2/TRBV6-3	many	TRBJ2-7	CASGQTYEQYF	TGTGCCAGCGGACAGACCTACGAGCAGTACTTC
-	TRBV12-3/TRBV12-4	-	TRBJ2-2	CASRLVTGELFF	TGTGCCAGCAGACTAGTAACCGGGGAGCTGTTTTTT
TRBD2	TRBV7-9	-	TRBJ2-1	CALRGGLSYNEQFF	TGTGCCCTACGGGGGGGTCTCTCCTACAATGAGCAGTTCTTC
-	TRBV9	few	TRBJ2-6	CAREDRPSGANVLTF	TGTGCCAGGGAGGACAGACCATCTGGGGCCAACGTCCTGACTTTC
-	TRBV2	-	TRBJ1-4	CASRRSATNEKLFF	TGTGCCAGCCGACGGTCAGCAACTAATGAAAAACTGTTTTTT
TRBD2	TRBV6-2/TRBV6-3	-	TRBJ2-1	CASSYTSLAGGDNEQFF	TGTGCCAGCAGTTACACATCCCTAGCGGGAGGTGACAATGAGCAGTTCTTC
-	TRBV4-3	-	TRBJ1-1	CASSQGSANTEAFF	TGCGCCAGCAGCCAAGGCTCGGCGAACACTGAAGCTTTCTTT